These 26 T cell receptor beta chains came from one sample sequenced in a study of T-cell memory formation after mild COVID-19. TCRdb re-analysed the 5' RACE reads in MiXCR, keeping a single row per CDR3 protein. The table shows 500,000 to 650,000 distinct CDR3 sequences, with roughly 20% occurring only once. Sequencing was done on a sample of PBMCs or a T cell subset sorted from them (not recorded which). These receptors all stem from an adult woman who had mild COVID-19 (a few samples of this study predate the infection). Cell type and time point are not known.

V usage is TRBV18 and J usage is TRBJ2-1; a weak D match, TRBD2 (5 bases). The CDR3 totals 15 residues. Germline CDR1 KGHSH, CDR2 LQKENI. The V gene lost 5 bases and the J gene lost 0 bases, with 11 bases spanning the gap. CDR3 nucleotides: TGTGCCAGCTCAGGGCCGGGGTTCTCCTACAATGAGCAGTTCTTC. It specifies CASSGPGFSYNEQFF.

This sequence joins TRBV29-1 and TRBJ2-7; D is perhaps TRBD1 (5 bases). Deletions cut 5 bases from V and 2 bases from J, with 16 bases between. Germline V gene lookup returns CDR1 SQVTM and CDR2 ANQGSEA. The CDR3 sequence is 14 residues long. DNA for the CDR3: TGCAGCGTTCGTGGGGTTTGGGGCGCCTACGAGCAGTACTTC. Translated: CSVRGVWGAYEQYF.

This clonotype was seen more than once but under ten times. V is TRBV20-1 and J is TRBJ2-5; 10 bases match TRBD2. The CDR3 totals 15 residues. Germline trimming cut 3 bases from V and 4 bases from J; bases unmatched to any gene: 8. Germline V CDR1 and CDR2: DFQATT, SNEGSKA (reference sequence). This CDR3 reads CSASSSGGWPETQYF. Written as DNA, the CDR3 is TGCAGTGCTAGTAGTAGCGGGGGGTGGCCAGAGACCCAGTACTTC.

This clonotype has just a few counts. The rearrangement uses TRBV19 and TRBJ2-6, with TRBD1 identical over 10 bases. The ends lost 5 bases at V and 4 bases at J; junction bases unmatched: 11. The germline gives CDR1 LNHDA, CDR2 SQIVND (reference sequence). The CDR3 has 18 residues. CDR3 coding DNA: TGTGCCAGTAGTGCCCCCAGACAGGGGGCGCCAGGGGCCAACGTCCTGACTTTC. This codes for CASSAPRQGAPGANVLTF.

This clonotype was counted between two and nine times. This chain links TRBV6-2 or TRBV6-3 with TRBJ1-2, with D uncertain. CDR1 and CDR2 from the germline V gene are MNHEY and SVGEGT. Trimming removed 0 bases at V and 3 bases at J, with 5 bases between. The CDR3 consists of 13 residues. CDR3 amino acids: CASSYSYHYGYTF. The CDR3 coding sequence is TGTGCCAGCAGTTACTCGTATCACTATGGCTACACCTTC.

The J gene is TRBJ2-7, the V gene TRBV7-2; TRBD1 matches at 8 bases. V shed 5 bases and J 2 bases; nucleotides not matched to a gene: 8. The V gene's germline CDR1 is SGHTA and CDR2 FQGNSA. CDR3 length equals 15 residues. The CDR3: CASSQLGTGTYEQYF. CDR3 coding DNA: TGTGCCAGCAGCCAGCTTGGGACAGGAACCTACGAGCAGTACTTC. Full variable domain (rest looked up from reference TRBV7-2 and TRBJ2-7): GAGVSQSPSNKVTEKGKDVELRCDPISGHTALYWYRQSLGQGLEFLIYFQGNSAPDKSGLPSDRFSAERTGGSVSTLTIQRTQQEDSAVYLCASSQLGTGTYEQYFGPGTRLTVT.

This clonotype has only a few counts. This sequence joins TRBV5-5 and TRBJ2-2; a possible D gene is TRBD1 (6 bases). CDR3 size: 16 residues. CDR1 and CDR2 from the germline V gene are SGHKS and YYEKEE (reference sequence). V was cut by 0 bases and J by 3 bases, with 12 bases left in between. DNA for the CDR3: TGTGCCAGCAGCTTGGAAGGGGGACAATACACCGGGGAGCTGTTTTTT. It is translated as CASSLEGGQYTGELFF.

The chain carries TRBV24-1 and TRBJ1-2; D is undetermined. Germline V lookup: CDR1 KGHDR, CDR2 SFDVKD. With 10 bases removed from V and 8 bases from J, the gap between germline ends came to 13 bases. This CDR3 contains 11 residues. CDR3 loop: CATEGSEGYTF. The CDR3 DNA reads as TGTGCCACGGAGGGCAGCGAAGGCTACACCTTC.

This clonotype turned up a few times. This rearrangement joins TRBV6-5 to TRBJ1-2, with 8 bases that match TRBD1. Germline-derived CDR1 and CDR2 are MNHEY and SVGAGI. The CDR3 has 13 amino acids. The J segment lost 5 bases and the V segment lost 8 bases, leaving 7 bases of the junction unmatched. The CDR3 sequence: CASQRQGRYGYTF. The DNA of the CDR3 is TGTGCCAGCCAACGACAGGGGCGGTATGGCTACACCTTC.

The rearrangement joins TRBV20-1 to TRBJ1-2; D gene uncertain. V lost 2 bases, J lost 8 bases, and 21 bases lay in between. CDR3 size: 15 residues. Germline V gene sequence: CDR1 DFQATT, CDR2 SNEGSKA (reference sequence). The DNA for the CDR3 is TGCAGTGCTAGACCTCTGGTTAGGGAGGGATGGGGCTACACCTTC. Encoded protein: CSARPLVREGWGYTF.

V usage is TRBV11-3 and J usage is TRBJ1-2, with 7 bases fitting TRBD1. The ends lost 5 bases at V and 0 bases at J; junction bases unmatched: 15. The CDR3 sequence is 18 residues long. CDR1 is SGHNT, CDR2 YENEEA, per germline. CDR3 DNA: TGTGCCAGCAGCACCGTGACAGGGTCCCAATTAGCTAACTATGGCTACACCTTC. This encodes CASSTVTGSQLANYGYTF.

This clonotype has just a few counts. CDR3 sequence (DNA): TGTGCCAGCAGGCCCGGGACAGTGAGTGGAGATACGCAGTATTTT. Translating it yields CASRPGTVSGDTQYF. The chain has TRBV12-3 or TRBV12-4 and TRBJ2-3; 7 nucleotides agree with TRBD1. The CDR3 spans 15 residues. The J segment lost 5 bases and the V segment lost 6 bases, leaving 11 bases of the junction unmatched.

The V call is TRBV4-3, the J call TRBJ2-1; 13 positions match TRBD2. The CDR3 is 16 amino acids. V gave up 3 bases and J gave up 4 bases; unmatched junction bases: 3. The germline CDR1 and CDR2 sequences are LGHNA and YSLEER. As DNA, the CDR3 is TGCGCCAGCAGCCATACACTAGCGGGGGGGTACAATGAGCAGTTCTTC. It encodes CASSHTLAGGYNEQFF.

This clonotype occurred a few times. The chain couples TRBV12-3 or TRBV12-4 to TRBJ2-7; 7 bases fit TRBD1. The J segment lost 2 bases and the V segment lost 3 bases, leaving 7 bases of the junction unmatched. The CDR3 length is 15 residues. The CDR3, as DNA: TGTGCCAGCAGTTTCACCCGACAGGGAACCTACGAGCAGTACTTC. Translated, it gives CASSFTRQGTYEQYF.

This clonotype has only a few counts. This chain uses TRBV4-3 with TRBJ2-3, with D possibly matching TRBD2 (5 bases). V lost 2 bases to trimming and J lost 4 bases, with 19 bases between them. Germline-derived CDR1 and CDR2 are LGHNA and YSLEER. The CDR3 is made up of 17 amino acids. Here the CDR3 DNA reads TGCGCCAGCAGCCAACTGGCGATACTAGTCTCTGCAGATACGCAGTATTTT. It translates to CASSQLAILVSADTQYF.

This clonotype has more than one count but fewer than ten. This chain joins TRBV19 and TRBJ1-1; TRBD1 is a possible D gene (5 bases). This CDR3 contains 15 residues. With 1 base removed from V and 5 bases from J, the gap between germline ends came to 14 bases. CDR1 and CDR2 from the germline V gene are LNHDA and SQIVND (reference sequence). CDR3 sequence (DNA): TGTGCCAGTAGTATAGGATCAGGGTTGGGGACTGAAGCTTTCTTT. Translating it yields CASSIGSGLGTEAFF.

This clonotype was observed a handful of times. The chain carries TRBV29-1 and TRBJ2-7; 7 bases are a match to TRBD1. Germline V lookup: CDR1 SQVTM, CDR2 ANQGSEA. The CDR3 contains 16 residues. J lost 2 bases, V lost 4 bases, and 14 bases had no gene match. The CDR3 region has the DNA TGCAGCGTTGCGCTCGGGACAGCCTTCTCCCCCTACGAGCAGTACTTC. Protein sequence: CSVALGTAFSPYEQYF.

This clonotype came up many times. V is TRBV7-2 and J is TRBJ2-7, with 12 positions matching TRBD2. The germline CDR1 and CDR2 sequences are SGHTA and FQGNSA. The CDR3 covers 16 residues. The J segment lost 1 base and the V segment lost 5 bases, leaving 6 bases of the junction unmatched. In DNA form, the CDR3 reads TGTGCCAGCAGCCCCCAGGGACTAGCGGGTTCCTACGAGCAGTACTTC. It specifies CASSPQGLAGSYEQYF. Together with reference TRBV7-2 and TRBJ2-7, the CDR3 gives the full variable domain: GAGVSQSPSNKVTEKGKDVELRCDPISGHTALYWYRQSLGQGLEFLIYFQGNSAPDKSGLPSDRFSAERTGGSVSTLTIQRTQQEDSAVYLCASSPQGLAGSYEQYFGPGTRLTVT.

Only a few counts were recorded for this clonotype. The chain uses TRBV19 and TRBJ2-1, with 8 positions matching TRBD2. The CDR3 is made up of 14 amino acids. The V and J ends lost 8 bases and 4 bases, in that order; junction bases with no gene match: 7. Germline values: CDR1 LNHDA, CDR2 SQIVND (reference sequence). In nucleotides, the CDR3 is TGTGCCAGTCGGGGGGGCTCCAATTACAATGAGCAGTTCTTC. Amino acid sequence: CASRGGSNYNEQFF.

The chain couples TRBV10-3 to TRBJ2-7; 8 nucleotides match TRBD2. J lost 2 bases, V lost 8 bases, and 11 bases had no gene match. The CDR3 covers 15 residues. CDR1 is ENHRY, CDR2 SYGVKD, per germline. CDR3 in amino acids: CAIRSATSGAYEQYF. CDR3 bases: TGTGCCATCCGATCCGCCACTAGCGGAGCCTACGAGCAGTACTTC.

The rearrangement links TRBV20-1 to TRBJ2-7; possible D gene TRBD2, 6 bases. The V end was cut by 0 bases, the J end by 7 bases, with 19 bases between. Germline CDR1 reads DFQATT; CDR2 reads SNEGSKA (reference sequence). The CDR3 runs 15 residues. The DNA for the CDR3 is TGCAGTGCTAGAGATGCCGGGAGTATCGCGGGAGAGCAGTACTTC. Residues: CSARDAGSIAGEQYF.

V is TRBV7-2 and J is TRBJ1-1; D is possibly TRBD1 (6 bases). Germline V CDR1 and CDR2: SGHTA, FQGNSA. Trimming stripped 5 bases from V and 0 bases from J, with 13 bases between. This CDR3 region has 15 residues. The DNA for the CDR3 is TGTGCCAGCAGCGTAGGGGGGGTTATGAACACTGAAGCTTTCTTT. This codes for CASSVGGVMNTEAFF.

This clonotype has more than one count but fewer than ten. The CDR3 region is CATSDPRQGGNEQFF. Here the CDR3 DNA reads TGTGCCACCAGTGACCCACGACAGGGCGGCAATGAGCAGTTCTTC. The chain joins TRBV24-1 to TRBJ2-1, with 7 bases identical to TRBD1. The V and J ends lost 4 bases and 6 bases, in that order; junction bases with no gene match: 8. The germline CDR1 and CDR2 sequences are KGHDR and SFDVKD. The CDR3 is made up of 15 amino acids.

V usage is TRBV6-5 and J usage is TRBJ1-3; D call uncertain. Germline CDR1 MNHEY, CDR2 SVGAGI. Trimming took 2 bases from V and 0 from J, leaving 11 bases between them. This CDR3 spans 16 amino acids. The CDR3 spells CASSYVFGVSGNTIYF. DNA for the CDR3: TGTGCCAGCAGTTACGTTTTCGGTGTCTCTGGAAACACCATATATTTT.

Only a few counts were recorded for this clonotype. This sequence joins TRBV20-1 and TRBJ2-3; 12 nucleotides agree with TRBD2. The CDR3 runs 14 residues. Trimming removed 5 bases from V and 4 bases from J; junction bases left unmatched: 4. The germline gives CDR1 DFQATT, CDR2 SNEGSKA (reference sequence). The CDR3 sequence is CSAALAGGADTQYF. The CDR3 DNA sequence: TGCAGTGCTGCTCTAGCGGGAGGGGCAGATACGCAGTATTTT.

CDR3 DNA: TGCAGCGTTGAAGCGCATATTCAAGAGTTCCAGTACTTC. It is translated as CSVEAHIQEFQYF. This chain joins TRBV29-1 and TRBJ2-5; D not resolved. The length of the CDR3 is 13 residues. Germline CDR1 and CDR2: SQVTM and ANQGSEA. Trimming left V 1 base short and J 10 bases short, with 16 bases between.